The entry below gives a single TCR beta chain sequence along with its context. Its matching antigen is unknown. The naive CD8 population came from CD45RO-negative cells selected for CCR7, without terminally differentiated effector memory CD45RA+ cells. Caucasian adults residing in Nashville, Tennessee made up all the donors. The input for sorted-subset replicate PCRs was approximately 200 ng DNA, tens of thousands of T cell genomes. Libraries were prepared by immunoSEQ multiplex PCR; TCRdb keeps only in-frame clonotypes and omits some of them. The repertoire holds just over 2,000,000 clones, around 96% seen once, with about 1.1% in the top ten. The source of the sample is a study of shared clonotypes between healthy human individuals. Study-wide points: Rarefaction gave evidence that sorted-subset sequencing remained incomplete despite large depth.

The CDR3 runs 15 residues. With V trimmed by 3 bases and J by 0 bases, 3 bases remained unmatched. CDR1 and CDR2 (germline): SGHTA, FQGNSA. The chain is built from TRBV7-2 and TRBJ2-7; 9 nucleotides align to TRBD1. This receptor was taken from a man aged 18 to 29 in good health. Sequences were obtained from naive CD8+ T cells sorted from blood. DNA for the CDR3: TGTGCCAGCAGCTTCGGGACAGGGAGCTCCTACGAGCAGTACTTC. Its protein is CASSFGTGSSYEQYF.